The 17 T cell receptor beta chains in this list originate from one sample, sequenced in a study of blood T cell repertoires in COVID-19. Sequencing was performed with immunoSEQ multiplex PCR; in TCRdb, only in-frame clones are kept and a portion is missing. The top ten clones hold less than 2% of a sample with some 510,000 clones, roughly 90% of them seen once. The sequenced material came from PBMCs or T cells enriched from blood (not recorded which). These receptors were collected from a woman in her forties who had recovered from COVID-19.

The CDR3 spells CASSPGLPKQYF. The CDR3 nucleotides are TGTGCCAGCAGTCCGGGACTGCCCAAGCAGTACTTC. This rearrangement joins TRBV12-3 or TRBV12-4 to TRBJ2-7; D possibly corresponds to TRBD2 (6 bases). The V and J ends lost 5 bases and 8 bases respectively, with 13 bases between them. The CDR3 runs to 12 residues.

The chain links TRBV29-1 to TRBJ2-7; TRBD1 aligns across 9 bases. Germline V lookup: CDR1 SQVTM, CDR2 ANQGSEA. The length of the CDR3 is 13 residues. The V and J ends lost 6 bases and 7 bases, in that order; junction bases with no gene match: 10. CDR3 sequence (DNA): TGCAGCGTCAAAAACAGGGGGCTGGGGGAGCAGTACTTC. Translating gives CSVKNRGLGEQYF.

This chain connects TRBV4-1 to TRBJ2-3, with D unclear. CDR1 and CDR2 from the germline V gene are MGHRA and YSYEKL. The CDR3 has 13 residues. The V gene lost 1 base and the J gene lost 3 bases, with 5 bases spanning the gap. This CDR3 is CASSQGPTDTQYF. For the CDR3, the DNA is TGCGCCAGCAGCCAAGGGCCGACAGATACGCAGTATTTT.

This clone has ten or more counts. V is TRBV5-6 and J is TRBJ2-2; 12 nucleotides line up with TRBD2. CDR1 is SGHDT, CDR2 YYEEEE, per germline. V was clipped by 4 bases and J by 5 bases; unmatched bases: 9. This CDR3 region has 17 residues. DNA of the CDR3: TGTGCCAGCAGCATGGGACTAGCGGGCTGGGGGACCGGGGAGCTGTTTTTT. Translated, it gives CASSMGLAGWGTGELFF. The full variable domain, with the rest looked up from reference TRBV5-6 and TRBJ2-2, is DAGVTQSPTHLIKTRGQQVTLRCSPKSGHDTVSWYQQALGQGPQFIFQYYEEEERQRGNFPDRFSGHQFPNYSSELNVNALLLGDSALYLCASSMGLAGWGTGELFFGEGSRLTVL.

This clone was observed a handful of times. The CDR3 nucleotides are TGTGCCAGCAGCCAAGTGGGCAGGGGGCATGGCGGGGAGCTGTTTTTT. It codes for CASSQVGRGHGGELFF. This chain uses TRBV3-1 (or the pseudogene TRBV3-2) with TRBJ2-2, with 8 positions matching TRBD1. Germline CDR1 and CDR2: LGHDT and YNNKEL (reference sequence). V lost 1 base and J lost 7; bases outside the gene matches: 8. The CDR3 totals 16 residues.

Note on this clone: This same CDR3 is encoded by further DNA sequences in the sample. The V call is TRBV18, the J call TRBJ2-7, with D maybe TRBD2 (5 bases). Germline CDR1 and CDR2: KGHSH and LQKENI. V was shortened by 0 bases and J by 6 bases, with 6 bases between the two germline ends. The CDR3 runs to 12 residues. Here the CDR3 reads CASSPPSGEQYF. CDR3 bases: TGTGCCAGCTCACCACCAAGCGGCGAGCAGTACTTC.

V is TRBV4-2 and J is TRBJ2-1; D unresolved. The CDR3 spans 13 residues. V was trimmed by 5 bases and J by 4 bases, leaving 9 bases between them. Germline assignment: CDR1 LGHNA and CDR2 YNFKEQ. CDR3 protein: CASSVSVYNEQFF. Written as DNA, the CDR3 is TGTGCCAGCAGCGTATCCGTTTACAATGAGCAGTTCTTC.

This chain joins TRBV13 and TRBJ1-5; D is possibly TRBD1 (5 bases). The CDR3 runs to 16 residues. V lost 4 bases and J 2 bases, leaving 15 bases between the germline ends. Germline values: CDR1 PRHDT, CDR2 FYEKMQ (reference sequence). CDR3 in amino acids: CASSSSWGEGNQPQHF. The CDR3 DNA follows: TGTGCCAGCAGCTCCTCCTGGGGGGAAGGCAATCAGCCCCAGCATTTT. Looking up the rest from reference TRBV13 and TRBJ1-5 gives the full variable domain: AAGVIQSPRHLIKEKRETATLKCYPIPRHDTVYWYQQGPGQDPQFLISFYEKMQSDKGSIPDRFSAQQFSDYHSELNMSSLELGDSALYFCASSSSWGEGNQPQHFGDGTRLSIL.

This chain uses TRBV11-2 with TRBJ2-7; D uncertain. The V and J ends lost 4 bases and 5 bases respectively, with 9 bases between them. CDR1 and CDR2 (germline): SGHAT, FQNNGV. The CDR3 is made up of 12 amino acids. CDR3 coding DNA: TGTGCCAGCAGCTCTACCATGGACGAGCAGTACTTC. The encoded protein is CASSSTMDEQYF.

This chain connects TRBV4-1 to TRBJ1-2; no reliable D call. Between the trimmed V and J ends, which lost 3 bases and 5 bases, there was a span of 16 bases. CDR1 and CDR2 from the germline V gene are MGHRA and YSYEKL. CDR3 length: 15 amino acids. The DNA for the CDR3 is TGCGCCAGCAGCCATCCTGGATCCGAGGATTATGGCTACACCTTC. As protein: CASSHPGSEDYGYTF.

This clone was seen a few times. The V and J genes are TRBV7-9 and TRBJ1-2, with 12 bases matching TRBD1. Germline-derived CDR1 and CDR2 are SEHNR and FQNEAQ (reference sequence). This CDR3 is 15 amino acids long. The trim removed 5 bases at V and 5 bases at J, leaving 6 bases unmatched. Written as DNA, the CDR3 is TGTGCCAGCAGCCCGGGGACAGGGGGCAATTATGGCTACACCTTC. It codes for CASSPGTGGNYGYTF.

Comments on this clone: Other nucleotide sequences in the sample specify the same CDR3. In nucleotides, the CDR3 is TGTGCCAGCAGCGACAGCCTTACCCTCTCTGGGGCCAACGTCCTGACTTTC. Translation: CASSDSLTLSGANVLTF. The rearrangement joins TRBV7-2 to TRBJ2-6; perhaps TRBD1 as D (5 bases). The CDR3 sequence is 17 residues long. The V end lost 5 bases, the J end lost 0 bases, and 14 bases lay between the germline ends. In germline, CDR1 is SGHTA, CDR2 FQGNSA.

The chain combines TRBV15 with TRBJ1-3; the D gene is possibly TRBD1 (6 bases). Trimming stripped 4 bases from V and 4 bases from J, with 8 bases between. The CDR3 is 13 amino acids. CDR1 is LNHNV, CDR2 YYDKDF, per germline (reference sequence). This chain's CDR3 is CATSKGHGNTIYF. The CDR3 DNA reads TGTGCCACCAGCAAGGGACACGGAAACACCATATATTTT.

The chain carries TRBV7-2 and TRBJ2-3; 8 bases align to TRBD1. Germline V gene lookup returns CDR1 SGHTA and CDR2 FQGNSA. The CDR3 is 15 residues long. The junction had 8 bases not matched to a gene; V was cut back by 2 bases and J by 7 bases. CDR3 protein: CASSLNTGQGNTQYF. The CDR3 nucleotides are TGTGCCAGCAGCTTAAACACCGGACAGGGTAATACGCAGTATTTT.

The genes are TRBV13 and TRBJ2-6; D not resolved. CDR1 and CDR2 (germline): PRHDT, FYEKMQ (reference sequence). V was clipped by 2 bases and J by 1 base, with 6 bases between them. The length of the CDR3 is 15 residues. The CDR3 region is CASSLRGSGANVLTF. CDR3 nucleotide sequence: TGTGCCAGCAGCTTAAGAGGTTCTGGGGCCAACGTCCTGACTTTC.

This chain joins TRBV2 and TRBJ1-5, with no clear D. CDR1 is SNHLY, CDR2 FYNNEI, per germline. The V end lost 4 bases, the J end lost 3 bases, and 10 bases lay between the germline ends. The CDR3 consists of 14 residues. The CDR3 is CASSVVGSNQPQHF. The CDR3 bases are TGTGCCAGCAGTGTAGTCGGGTCCAATCAGCCCCAGCATTTT. The full variable domain, its missing parts supplied by reference TRBV2 and TRBJ1-5, is EPEVTQTPSHQVTQMGQEVILRCVPISNHLYFYWYRQILGQKVEFLVSFYNNEISEKSEIFDDQFSVERPDGSNFTLKIRSTKLEDSAMYFCASSVVGSNQPQHFGDGTRLSIL.

The chain combines TRBV7-8 with TRBJ2-5; D is perhaps TRBD2 (6 bases). This CDR3 spans 17 amino acids. Trimming shortened V by 5 bases and J by 2 bases, and 21 bases separated the two germline ends. CDR1 is SGHVS, CDR2 FQNEAQ, per germline. In DNA form, the CDR3 reads TGTGCCAGCAGCCCCACCCCCCTCCTAGCGCGACAAGAGACCCAGTACTTC. This translates into CASSPTPLLARQETQYF. The whole variable domain, remainder taken from reference TRBV7-8 and TRBJ2-5, is GAGVSQSPRYKVAKRGQDVALRCDPISGHVSLFWYQQALGQGPEFLTYFQNEAQLDKSGLPSDRFFAERPEGSVSTLKIQRTQQEDSAVYLCASSPTPLLARQETQYFGPGTRLLVL.